A single sample is the source of the 9 T cell receptor beta chains below, sequenced in a study of blood T cell repertoires in COVID-19 (dated by TCRdb to the early 2020s). The library came from the immunoSEQ multiplex PCR assay. This is the immuneACCESS table as TCRdb keeps it, with only in-frame sequences that have V and J called. A part of the clones is gone; compared with another copy, unresolved V genes explain less than half, and the rest is unexplained. Across this sample there are 200,000 to 250,000 clones, with more than 70% seen only once. Around 6.6% of the sample comes from the top ten. The sample was peripheral blood. The source is a woman in her 30s with COVID-19, enrolled during active disease.

The table lists this clone with a few counts. This chain joins TRBV14 and TRBJ2-1; 11 bases map to TRBD1. Germline V CDR1 and CDR2: SGHDN, FVKESK. The CDR3 consists of 15 residues. Trimming cost V 5 bases and J 6 bases; bases outside gene matches: 6. CDR3 in DNA: TGTGCCAGCAGCTGGACAGGGGGCAGAGCCAATGAGCAGTTCTTC. Protein: CASSWTGGRANEQFF.

This chain links TRBV11-2 with TRBJ2-3, with 7 bases matching TRBD2. The ends lost 2 bases at V and 2 bases at J; junction bases unmatched: 4. Looked up from germline, CDR1 is SGHAT and CDR2 is FQNNGV. This CDR3 contains 15 residues. The CDR3 sequence: CASSLRGLPTDTQYF. The CDR3 bases are TGTGCCAGCAGCTTACGGGGACTACCCACAGATACGCAGTATTTT. The whole variable domain, remainder taken from reference TRBV11-2 and TRBJ2-3, is EAGVAQSPRYKIIEKRQSVAFWCNPISGHATLYWYQQILGQGPKLLIQFQNNGVVDDSQLPKDRFSAERLKGVDSTLKIQPAKLEDSAVYLCASSLRGLPTDTQYFGPGTRLTVL.

The V and J genes are TRBV12-5 and TRBJ2-3; 8 bases map to TRBD2. Looked up from germline, CDR1 is LGHNT and CDR2 is FRNRAP. There are 13 residues in the CDR3. The J segment lost 6 bases and the V segment lost 4 bases, leaving 3 bases of the junction unmatched. The CDR3 DNA reads TGTGCTAGTGGTTCCAGACTAGCGGATACGCAGTATTTT. Translation gives CASGSRLADTQYF.

The genes are TRBV5-1 and TRBJ1-1; D call uncertain. The CDR3 length is 17 residues. The V end lost 2 bases, the J end lost 0 bases, and 17 bases lay between the germline ends. The germline V gene has CDR1 SGHRS and CDR2 YFSETQ. CDR3: CASSFSGGRAMNTEAFF. The CDR3 region has the DNA TGCGCCAGCAGCTTTTCCGGCGGGAGAGCCATGAACACTGAAGCTTTCTTT.

The rearrangement uses TRBV15 and TRBJ1-2; no definite D call. Per germline, CDR1 LNHNV and CDR2 YYDKDF (reference sequence). CDR3 size: 14 residues. V gave up 4 bases and J gave up 8 bases, with 17 bases separating them. CDR3 DNA sequence: TGTGCCACCAGCAACGACCTAACGGGGAACGGCTACACCTTC. Translating gives CATSNDLTGNGYTF. Supplemented by reference TRBV15 and TRBJ1-2, the full variable domain reads DAMVIQNPRYQVTQFGKPVTLSCSQTLNHNVMYWYQQKSSQAPKLLFHYYDKDFNNEADTPDNFQSRRPNTSFCFLDIRSPGLGDTAMYLCATSNDLTGNGYTFGSGTRLTVV.

The chain links TRBV4-1 to TRBJ1-2; possibly TRBD1 for D (5 bases). The CDR3 totals 15 residues. Germline CDR1 MGHRA, CDR2 YSYEKL. Trimming cost V 1 base and J 0 bases, with 9 bases left between them. The CDR3 is CASSQVDSPNYGYTF. For the CDR3, the DNA is TGCGCCAGCAGCCAAGTTGACAGTCCTAACTATGGCTACACCTTC.

This rearrangement joins TRBV7-9 to TRBJ2-1, with TRBD1 matching over 8 bases. CDR3 length: 12 amino acids. Trimming at V came to 6 bases and at J to 10 bases, leaving 5 bases not matched to a gene. CDR1 and CDR2 (germline): SEHNR, FQNEAQ (reference sequence). CDR3 protein: CASSSGGREQFF. CDR3 nucleotide sequence: TGTGCCAGCAGTTCAGGGGGCCGGGAGCAGTTCTTC.

This clone was detected only once. The chain joins TRBV27 to TRBJ1-1; D unresolved. V lost 3 bases and J 0 bases, leaving 11 bases between the germline ends. CDR1 MNHEY and CDR2 SMNVEV come from the germline V gene (reference sequence). The length of the CDR3 is 15 residues. CDR3 DNA: TGTGCCAGCAGTTTGTCCGGGATCTTGAACACTGAAGCTTTCTTT. Encoded protein: CASSLSGILNTEAFF.

The CDR3 nucleotides read TGTGCCAGCAGCTTAGATAGTCGTGGTCTCTCCGAGCAGTACGTC. Encoded protein: CASSLDSRGLSEQYV. The V gene is TRBV11-2, the J gene TRBJ2-7; D not certain. The CDR3 extends over 15 amino acids. Germline V gene data show CDR1 as SGHAT and CDR2 as FQNNGV. V was shortened by 0 bases and J by 6 bases, with 15 bases between the two germline ends.